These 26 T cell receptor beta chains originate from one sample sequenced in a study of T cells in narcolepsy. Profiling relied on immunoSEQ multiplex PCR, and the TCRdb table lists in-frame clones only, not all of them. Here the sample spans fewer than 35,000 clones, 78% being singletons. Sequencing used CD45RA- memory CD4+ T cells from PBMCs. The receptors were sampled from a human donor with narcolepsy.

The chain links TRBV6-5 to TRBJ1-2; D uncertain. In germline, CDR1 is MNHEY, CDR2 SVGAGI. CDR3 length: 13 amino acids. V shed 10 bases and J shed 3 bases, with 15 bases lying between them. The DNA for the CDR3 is TGTGCCACAGTACAGCACCTGGACTATGGCTACACCTTC. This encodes CATVQHLDYGYTF.

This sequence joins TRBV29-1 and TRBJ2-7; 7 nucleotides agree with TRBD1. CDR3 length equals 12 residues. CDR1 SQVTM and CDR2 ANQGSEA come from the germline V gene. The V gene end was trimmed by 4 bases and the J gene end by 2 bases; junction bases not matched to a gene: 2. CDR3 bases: TGCAGCGTTGCCAGGGGGACCTACGAGCAGTACTTC. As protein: CSVARGTYEQYF.

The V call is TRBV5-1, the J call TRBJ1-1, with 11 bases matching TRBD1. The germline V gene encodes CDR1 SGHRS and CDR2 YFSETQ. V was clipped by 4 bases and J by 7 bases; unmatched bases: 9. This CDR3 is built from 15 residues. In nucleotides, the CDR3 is TGCGCCAGCAGCACAACCGGACAGGGGGCCGGTGAAGCTTTCTTT. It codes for CASSTTGQGAGEAFF.

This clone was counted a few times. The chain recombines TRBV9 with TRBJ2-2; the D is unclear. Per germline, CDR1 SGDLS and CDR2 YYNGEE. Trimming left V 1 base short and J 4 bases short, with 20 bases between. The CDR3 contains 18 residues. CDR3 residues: CASSVSPLPLPPTGELFF. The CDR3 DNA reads TGTGCCAGCAGCGTAAGTCCCCTGCCCCTACCCCCCACCGGGGAGCTGTTTTTT.

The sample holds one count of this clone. CDR3 sequence (DNA): TGTGCCAGCAGTTACATTGGGACAGCCGAAGCTTTCTTT. This translates into CASSYIGTAEAFF. The V call is TRBV6-5, the J call TRBJ1-1, with 7 nucleotides matching TRBD1. The CDR3 totals 13 residues. CDR1 and CDR2 from the germline V gene are MNHEY and SVGAGI. After removal of 2 bases from V and 8 bases from J, the junction contained 5 bases not matched to a gene.

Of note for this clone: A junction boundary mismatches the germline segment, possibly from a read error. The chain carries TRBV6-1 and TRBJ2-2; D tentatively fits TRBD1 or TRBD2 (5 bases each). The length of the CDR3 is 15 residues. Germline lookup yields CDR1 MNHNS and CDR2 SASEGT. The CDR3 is CAGSPGRSNTGELFF. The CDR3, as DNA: TGTGCCGGCAGCCCAGGGAGATCGAACACCGGGGAGCTGTTTTTT.

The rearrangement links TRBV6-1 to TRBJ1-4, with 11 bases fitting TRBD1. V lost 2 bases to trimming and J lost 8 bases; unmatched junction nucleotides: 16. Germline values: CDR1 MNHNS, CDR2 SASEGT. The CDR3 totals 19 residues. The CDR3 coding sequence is TGTGCCAGCAGTGAACGACGAGGACAGGGGGCGCGAGTCTGGGAAAAACTGTTTTTT. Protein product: CASSERRGQGARVWEKLFF.

DNA of the CDR3: TGTGCCAGCTCGCCCCGGACTAGCGGGGGGGCCAGGATAGATACGCAGTATTTT. Protein product: CASSPRTSGGARIDTQYF. This rearrangement joins TRBV18 to TRBJ2-3; 15 bases align to TRBD2. Trimming took 6 bases from V and 5 from J; bases not matched to a gene: 12. CDR1 is KGHSH and CDR2 is LQKENI in the germline V gene. The CDR3 loop spans 18 amino acids.

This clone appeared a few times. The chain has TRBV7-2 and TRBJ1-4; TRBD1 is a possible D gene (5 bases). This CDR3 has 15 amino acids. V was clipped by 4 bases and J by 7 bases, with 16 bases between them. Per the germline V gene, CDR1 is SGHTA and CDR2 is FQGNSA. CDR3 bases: TGTGCCAGCAGCTCCCCGACGGGGCCTCGTGAAAAACTGTTTTTT. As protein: CASSSPTGPREKLFF.

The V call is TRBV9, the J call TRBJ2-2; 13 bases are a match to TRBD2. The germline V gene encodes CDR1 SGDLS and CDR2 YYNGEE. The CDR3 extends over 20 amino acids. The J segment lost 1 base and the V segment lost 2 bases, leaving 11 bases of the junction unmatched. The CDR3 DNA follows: TGTGCCAGCAGCGTGCGACTAGCGGGGGGTAGACTCAGGAACACCGGGGAGCTGTTTTTT. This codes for CASSVRLAGGRLRNTGELFF. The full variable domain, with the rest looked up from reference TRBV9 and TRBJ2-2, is DSGVTQTPKHLITATGQRVTLRCSPRSGDLSVYWYQQSLDQGLQFLIQYYNGEERAKGNILERFSAQQFPDLHSELNLSSLELGDSALYFCASSVRLAGGRLRNTGELFFGEGSRLTVL.

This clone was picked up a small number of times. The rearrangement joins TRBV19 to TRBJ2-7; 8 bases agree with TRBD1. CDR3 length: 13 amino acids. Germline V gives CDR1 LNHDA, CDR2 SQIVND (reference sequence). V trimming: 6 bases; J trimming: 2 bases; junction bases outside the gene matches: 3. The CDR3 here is CASRQQGAYEQYF. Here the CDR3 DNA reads TGTGCCAGTAGACAACAGGGGGCCTACGAGCAGTACTTC.

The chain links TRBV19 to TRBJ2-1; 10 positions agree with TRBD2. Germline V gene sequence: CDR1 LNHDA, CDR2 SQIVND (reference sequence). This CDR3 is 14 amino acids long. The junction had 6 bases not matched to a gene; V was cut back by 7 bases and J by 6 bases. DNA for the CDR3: TGTGCCAGTAATCCTAAGCGGGGGGGCAATGAGCAGTTCTTC. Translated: CASNPKRGGNEQFF.

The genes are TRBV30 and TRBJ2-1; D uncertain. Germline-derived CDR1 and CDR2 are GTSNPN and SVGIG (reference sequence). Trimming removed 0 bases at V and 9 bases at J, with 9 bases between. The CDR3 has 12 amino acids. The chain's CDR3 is CAWSVSRSEQFF. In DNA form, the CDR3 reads TGTGCCTGGAGTGTGAGTAGGAGTGAGCAGTTCTTC. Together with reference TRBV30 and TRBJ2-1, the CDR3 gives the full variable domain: SQTIHQWPATLVQPVGSPLSLECTVEGTSNPNLYWYRQAAGRGLQLLFYSVGIGQISSEVPQNLSASRPQDRQFILSSKKLLLSDSGFYLCAWSVSRSEQFFGPGTRLTVL.

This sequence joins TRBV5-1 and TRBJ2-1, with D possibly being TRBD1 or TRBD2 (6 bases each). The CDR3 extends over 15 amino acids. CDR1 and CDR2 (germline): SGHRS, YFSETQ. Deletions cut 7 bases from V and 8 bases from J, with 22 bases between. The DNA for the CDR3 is TGCGCCAGCGGCCGCCAGGGGAGGTTGAGTGATGAGCAGTTCTTC. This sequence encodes CASGRQGRLSDEQFF.

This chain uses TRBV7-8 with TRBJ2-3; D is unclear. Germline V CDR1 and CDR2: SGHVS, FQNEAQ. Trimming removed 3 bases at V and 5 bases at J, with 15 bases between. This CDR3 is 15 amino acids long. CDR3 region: CASSLPPRVGDTQYF. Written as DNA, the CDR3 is TGTGCCAGCAGCTTGCCTCCTAGAGTCGGAGATACGCAGTATTTT.

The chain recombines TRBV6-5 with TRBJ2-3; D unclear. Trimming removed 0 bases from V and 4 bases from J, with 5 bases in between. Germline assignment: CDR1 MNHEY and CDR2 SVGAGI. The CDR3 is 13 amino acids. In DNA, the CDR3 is TGTGCCAGCAGTTACTCCTCCGCAGATACGCAGTATTTT. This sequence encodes CASSYSSADTQYF.

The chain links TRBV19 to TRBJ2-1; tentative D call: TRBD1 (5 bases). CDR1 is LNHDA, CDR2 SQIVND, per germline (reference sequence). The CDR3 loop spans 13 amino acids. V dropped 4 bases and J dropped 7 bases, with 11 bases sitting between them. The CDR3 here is CASSTGNWNEQFF. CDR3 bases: TGTGCCAGTAGTACAGGGAACTGGAATGAGCAGTTCTTC. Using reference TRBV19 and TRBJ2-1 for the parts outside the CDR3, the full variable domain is DGGITQSPKYLFRKEGQNVTLSCEQNLNHDAMYWYRQDPGQGLRLIYYSQIVNDFQKGDIAEGYSVSREKKESFPLTVTSAQKNPTAFYLCASSTGNWNEQFFGPGTRLTVL.

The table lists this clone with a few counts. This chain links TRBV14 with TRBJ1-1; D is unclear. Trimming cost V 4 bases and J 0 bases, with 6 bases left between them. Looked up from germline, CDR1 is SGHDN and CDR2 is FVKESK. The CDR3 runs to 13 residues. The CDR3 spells CASSPSLNTEAFF. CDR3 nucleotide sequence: TGTGCCAGCAGCCCGTCCTTGAACACTGAAGCTTTCTTT.

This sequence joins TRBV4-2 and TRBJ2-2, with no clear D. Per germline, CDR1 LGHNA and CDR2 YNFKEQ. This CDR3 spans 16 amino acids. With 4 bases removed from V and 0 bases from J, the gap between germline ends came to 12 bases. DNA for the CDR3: TGTGCCAGCAGCCCGCTGACAAAATCGAACACCGGGGAGCTGTTTTTT. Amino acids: CASSPLTKSNTGELFF.

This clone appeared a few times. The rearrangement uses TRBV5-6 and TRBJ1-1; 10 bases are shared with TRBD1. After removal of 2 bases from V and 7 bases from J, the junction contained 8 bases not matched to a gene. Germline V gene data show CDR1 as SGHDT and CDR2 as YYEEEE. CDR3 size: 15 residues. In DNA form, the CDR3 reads TGTGCCAGCAGCTTAACCGGGACAGGGGACGGTGAAGCTTTCTTT. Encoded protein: CASSLTGTGDGEAFF. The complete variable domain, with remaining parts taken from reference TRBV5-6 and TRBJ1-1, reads DAGVTQSPTHLIKTRGQQVTLRCSPKSGHDTVSWYQQALGQGPQFIFQYYEEEERQRGNFPDRFSGHQFPNYSSELNVNALLLGDSALYLCASSLTGTGDGEAFFGQGTRLTVV.

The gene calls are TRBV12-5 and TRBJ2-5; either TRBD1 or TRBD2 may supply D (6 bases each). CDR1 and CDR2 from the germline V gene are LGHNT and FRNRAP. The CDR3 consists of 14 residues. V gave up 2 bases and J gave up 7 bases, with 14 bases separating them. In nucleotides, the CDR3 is TGTGCTAGTGGTTTGCTCCGGGGGCCACCGACCCAGTACTTC. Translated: CASGLLRGPPTQYF.

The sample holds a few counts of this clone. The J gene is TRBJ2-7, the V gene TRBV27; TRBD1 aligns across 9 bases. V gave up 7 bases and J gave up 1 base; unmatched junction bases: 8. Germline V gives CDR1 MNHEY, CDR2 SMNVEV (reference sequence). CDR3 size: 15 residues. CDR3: CASTLTGQGSYEQYF. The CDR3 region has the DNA TGTGCCAGCACATTAACCGGACAGGGGTCCTACGAGCAGTACTTC.

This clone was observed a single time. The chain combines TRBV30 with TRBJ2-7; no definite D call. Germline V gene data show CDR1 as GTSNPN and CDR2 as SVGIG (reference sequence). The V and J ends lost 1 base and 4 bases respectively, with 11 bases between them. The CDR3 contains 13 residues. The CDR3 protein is CAWSGSYFYEQYF. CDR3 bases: TGTGCCTGGAGTGGTTCCTACTTTTACGAGCAGTACTTC.

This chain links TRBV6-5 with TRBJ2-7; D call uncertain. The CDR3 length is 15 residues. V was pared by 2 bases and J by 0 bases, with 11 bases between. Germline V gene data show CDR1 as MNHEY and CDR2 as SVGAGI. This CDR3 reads CASSYGLSSSYEQYF. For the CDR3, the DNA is TGTGCCAGCAGTTACGGTCTATCAAGCTCCTACGAGCAGTACTTC.

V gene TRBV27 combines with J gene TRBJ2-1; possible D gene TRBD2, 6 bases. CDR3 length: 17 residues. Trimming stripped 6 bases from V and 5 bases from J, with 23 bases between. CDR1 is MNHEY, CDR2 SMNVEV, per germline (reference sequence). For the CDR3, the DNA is TGTGCCAGCAGGGGCGGGAACGGGCCGCAGGGCAACAATGAGCAGTTCTTC. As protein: CASRGGNGPQGNNEQFF.

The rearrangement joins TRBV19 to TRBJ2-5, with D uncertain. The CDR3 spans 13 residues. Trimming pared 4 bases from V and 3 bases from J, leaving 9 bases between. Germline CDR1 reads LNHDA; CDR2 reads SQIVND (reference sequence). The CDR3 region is CASSKANKETQYF. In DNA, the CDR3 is TGTGCCAGTAGTAAAGCCAACAAAGAGACCCAGTACTTC.